One sample yielded the 14 T cell receptor beta chains listed below, sequenced in a study of blood T cell repertoires in COVID-19. Data came from immunoSEQ multiplex PCR; TCRdb stores just in-frame clones and leaves some out. The sample consists of about 360,000 clones, 70% to 85% of them appearing once. The sample consisted of peripheral blood. These receptors all come from a human donor with acute or convalescent COVID-19. The donor label of this sample is uncertain.

This clone was detected ten times or more. The chain recombines TRBV19 with TRBJ2-2; possible D gene TRBD1, 5 bases. CDR1 is LNHDA and CDR2 is SQIVND in the germline V gene (reference sequence). V was clipped by 7 bases and J by 2 bases, with 17 bases between them. This CDR3 has 16 amino acids. The CDR3 bases are TGTGCCAGTACCTTAAGGGGATTCCCAAACACCGGGGAGCTGTTTTTT. It encodes CASTLRGFPNTGELFF.

The rearrangement joins TRBV3-1 (or the pseudogene TRBV3-2) to TRBJ1-3; D is uncertain. The germline CDR1 and CDR2 sequences are LGHDT and YNNKEL (reference sequence). V shed 4 bases and J shed 1 base, with 2 bases lying between them. This CDR3 has 12 residues. The CDR3 DNA follows: TGTGCCAGCAGCCCTTCTGGAAACACCATATATTTT. Translating gives CASSPSGNTIYF.

The V and J genes are TRBV1 and TRBJ2-1; the table assigns TRBD2, which was not confirmed against the DNA. TRBV1 is a listed pseudogene. This CDR3 is 14 amino acids long. CDR3 region: CTSSRSPRNDEQFF. The CDR3 nucleotides are TGCACCAGCAGCCGATCTCCGCGCAACGATGAGCAGTTCTTC.

The chain uses TRBV5-6 and TRBJ1-2; 9 bases map to TRBD1. Trimming took 4 bases from V and 2 from J; bases not matched to a gene: 6. CDR1 is SGHDT and CDR2 is YYEEEE in the germline V gene. This CDR3 contains 15 residues. CDR3 sequence reads: CASSASGTGNYGYTF. The CDR3 coding sequence is TGTGCCAGCAGCGCATCCGGGACAGGGAACTATGGCTACACCTTC.

The chain combines TRBV7-8 with TRBJ2-2; TRBD1 matches at 7 bases. Per germline, CDR1 SGHVS and CDR2 FQNEAQ. V shed 7 bases, J shed 0 bases, and the junction held 5 bases outside the gene matches. CDR3 length: 15 residues. DNA for the CDR3: TGTGCCAGCACCCCCGGGACAGCGAACACCGGGGAGCTGTTTTTT. Encoded protein: CASTPGTANTGELFF.

There are a few counts of this clone. The J gene is TRBJ2-7, the V gene TRBV24-1, with 7 bases aligning to TRBD1. The CDR3 covers 15 residues. CDR1 is KGHDR, CDR2 SFDVKD, per germline. V trimming: 9 bases; J trimming: 3 bases; junction bases outside the gene matches: 13. The CDR3: CATARADRRIYEQYF. The CDR3 DNA reads as TGTGCCACCGCTCGGGCGGACAGGAGGATCTACGAGCAGTACTTC.

The rearrangement uses TRBV6-5 and TRBJ1-4; 10 bases agree with TRBD1. This CDR3 comprises 14 residues. In germline, CDR1 is MNHEY, CDR2 SVGAGI. The ends lost 7 bases at V and 6 bases at J; junction bases unmatched: 5. CDR3: CASTLTGGDEKLFF. CDR3 nucleotides: TGTGCCAGCACCCTGACAGGGGGCGATGAAAAACTGTTTTTT.

The chain has TRBV27 and TRBJ2-6; 9 nucleotides agree with TRBD1. Trimming took 6 bases from V and 12 from J; bases not matched to a gene: 9. The CDR3 covers 14 residues. The germline V gene encodes CDR1 MNHEY and CDR2 SMNVEV (reference sequence). The CDR3 DNA is TGTGCCAGCAGCCTGACAGGGGGTGCCTTCGTCCTGACTTTC. Translation: CASSLTGGAFVLTF.

This CDR3 reads CAILDRGADTQYF. DNA of the CDR3: TGTGCCATCCTGGACAGGGGCGCAGATACGCAGTATTTT. The chain combines TRBV6-5 with TRBJ2-3, with 9 bases fitting TRBD1. CDR3 length equals 13 residues. V trimming: 10 bases; J trimming: 4 bases; junction bases outside the gene matches: 6. CDR1 is MNHEY and CDR2 is SVGAGI in the germline V gene.

A few counts support this clone. The genes are TRBV30 and TRBJ1-2, with a possible D match to TRBD1 (6 bases). Trimming left V 4 bases short and J 0 bases short, with 9 bases between. The CDR3 consists of 13 residues. CDR1 and CDR2 from the germline V gene are GTSNPN and SVGIG (reference sequence). This CDR3 is CAWTQGANYGYTF. The CDR3 DNA sequence: TGTGCCTGGACACAGGGCGCTAACTATGGCTACACCTTC.

The chain uses TRBV7-9 and TRBJ2-5; 13 bases match TRBD2. After removal of 1 base from V and 4 bases from J, the junction contained 12 bases not matched to a gene. Germline lookup yields CDR1 SEHNR and CDR2 FQNEAQ (reference sequence). CDR3 length: 19 residues. CDR3 sequence: CASSLGRTSGSGSGETQYF. The CDR3 DNA reads TGTGCCAGCAGCTTAGGGAGGACTAGCGGGAGCGGGTCTGGAGAGACCCAGTACTTC.

This chain connects TRBV7-9 to TRBJ2-5, with D perhaps TRBD1 (5 bases). The length of the CDR3 is 13 residues. The germline CDR1 and CDR2 sequences are SEHNR and FQNEAQ (reference sequence). V lost 3 bases and J 5 bases, leaving 10 bases between the germline ends. Here the CDR3 DNA reads TGTGCCAGCAGCTTGGGAAAGGGGGAGACCCAGTACTTC. Protein sequence: CASSLGKGETQYF.

The chain couples TRBV10-3 to TRBJ2-6, with D perhaps TRBD1 (5 bases). Between the trimmed V and J ends, which lost 7 bases and 0 bases, there was a span of 19 bases. The germline CDR1 and CDR2 sequences are ENHRY and SYGVKD. This CDR3 spans 18 amino acids. CDR3 amino acids: CAITAQGSSISGANVLTF. In nucleotides, the CDR3 is TGTGCCATCACTGCTCAGGGATCCTCCATCTCTGGGGCCAACGTCCTGACTTTC.

The CDR3, as DNA: TGTGCCAGCAGCTTCGGGACAGGGCGGAGACAGCCCCAGCATTTT. Protein sequence: CASSFGTGRRQPQHF. The J gene is TRBJ1-5, the V gene TRBV7-2; 9 bases match TRBD1. The CDR3 runs to 15 residues. Trimming at V came to 3 bases and at J to 7 bases, leaving 7 bases not matched to a gene. Germline CDR1 SGHTA, CDR2 FQGNSA.